The next 17 T cell receptor beta chains were all read from a single sample in a study of OX40 agonist ivuxolimab in advanced cancers. Library creation used the immunoSEQ multiplex PCR assay. What TCRdb holds here is the immuneACCESS table cut down to in-frame rearrangements. Part of the clones is not present; checked against another copy, under half of the missing clones reflect an unresolved V gene, and the others are unexplained. A total of about 77,000 clones appear in this sample, around 88% of them only once. 0.76% of the sample is in the top ten clones. The sequencing here drew on CD4+ or CD8+ T cells sorted from blood, taken in a trial of the OX40 agonist ivuxolimab. These receptors came from an adult with an advanced solid tumor such as melanoma, head and neck, liver or kidney cancer.

V usage is TRBV28 and J usage is TRBJ2-5, with D tentatively TRBD1 or TRBD2 (6 bases each). Germline CDR1 and CDR2: MDHEN and SYDVKM. The CDR3 is 18 residues long. Trimming removed 7 bases at V and 0 bases at J, with 24 bases between. The CDR3 reads CASTTGRWGGRYQETQYF. CDR3 bases: TGTGCCAGCACCACAGGGAGGTGGGGCGGTAGGTACCAAGAGACCCAGTACTTC.

V gene TRBV5-1 combines with J gene TRBJ1-3; maybe TRBD1 (6 bases). Germline CDR1 SGHRS, CDR2 YFSETQ. Trimming stripped 3 bases from V and 1 base from J, with 11 bases between. The CDR3 has 15 amino acids. The CDR3 spells CASSSTGISGNTIYF. The CDR3 DNA is TGCGCCAGCAGCTCGACAGGAATATCTGGAAACACCATATATTTT.

The chain carries TRBV4-2 and TRBJ2-3; 8 bases agree with TRBD2. Losses at the gene ends were 1 base for V and 0 bases for J; bases not matched to a gene: 12. The CDR3 length is 19 residues. Germline-derived CDR1 and CDR2 are LGHNA and YNFKEQ. The CDR3, as DNA: TGTGCCAGCAGCCAAGGCGGACTAGCTGCCGCCGCTAGCACAGATACGCAGTATTTT. Its translation: CASSQGGLAAAASTDTQYF.

The rearrangement links TRBV5-1 to TRBJ2-1; 10 nucleotides line up with TRBD1. V shed 4 bases and J 9 bases; nucleotides not matched to a gene: 13. CDR3 length: 16 residues. CDR1 and CDR2 from the germline V gene are SGHRS and YFSETQ. The CDR3 sequence: CASSGGPGTGVTEQFF. The CDR3 nucleotides read TGCGCCAGCAGCGGGGGCCCCGGGACAGGGGTGACTGAGCAGTTCTTC.

This clone was seen a few times. V and J are TRBV4-1 and TRBJ1-1, with 9 bases fitting TRBD1. The CDR3 is 16 residues long. Germline lookup yields CDR1 MGHRA and CDR2 YSYEKL. Germline trimming cut 4 bases from V and 5 bases from J; bases unmatched to any gene: 11. Here the CDR3 reads CASSRSGGTGKTEAFF. DNA for the CDR3: TGCGCCAGCAGCCGATCTGGGGGGACAGGGAAGACTGAAGCTTTCTTT.

The chain joins TRBV11-3 to TRBJ2-6; 8 nucleotides line up with TRBD1. Germline V gives CDR1 SGHNT, CDR2 YENEEA. The V segment lost 1 base and the J segment 15 bases; nucleotides outside the gene matches: 5. The CDR3 is made up of 13 amino acids. The DNA of the CDR3 is TGTGCCAGCAGCTTAGCCCAGGGGACAGGCCTGACTTTC. Its protein is CASSLAQGTGLTF.

This rearrangement joins TRBV6-6 to TRBJ2-1; 8 bases align to TRBD2. The ends lost 0 bases at V and 7 bases at J; junction bases unmatched: 5. The CDR3 spans 15 residues. The germline V gene has CDR1 MNHNY and CDR2 SVGAGI (reference sequence). In DNA, the CDR3 is TGTGCCAGCAGTTACTCTACGGGGGGGCGGAATGAGCAGTTCTTC. Protein: CASSYSTGGRNEQFF.

In its sample, this clone was seen once. The rearrangement joins TRBV4-2 to TRBJ1-2; D is ambiguous. Germline V gene lookup returns CDR1 LGHNA and CDR2 YNFKEQ. V gave up 4 bases and J gave up 2 bases, with 11 bases separating them. The CDR3 totals 14 residues. CDR3 in amino acids: CASSPPTGNYGYTF. CDR3 in DNA: TGTGCCAGCAGCCCCCCAACGGGGAACTATGGCTACACCTTC.

The rearrangement joins TRBV6-5 to TRBJ2-1; D might be TRBD2 (6 bases). Trimming pared 4 bases from V and 5 bases from J, leaving 18 bases between. The CDR3 contains 16 residues. Germline CDR1 reads MNHEY; CDR2 reads SVGAGI. The CDR3 is CASSSIPSAGNNEQFF. CDR3 coding DNA: TGTGCCAGCAGTTCAATACCCTCCGCGGGGAACAATGAGCAGTTCTTC.

This clone was seen only once. This chain connects TRBV18 to TRBJ1-3; D not resolved. In germline, CDR1 is KGHSH, CDR2 LQKENI. This CDR3 comprises 15 residues. Trimming removed 0 bases at V and 1 base at J, with 7 bases between. In DNA form, the CDR3 reads TGTGCCAGCTCACCACCAAACCAGTCTGGAAACACCATATATTTT. Translating it yields CASSPPNQSGNTIYF.

The chain combines TRBV5-6 with TRBJ2-5; D is undetermined. CDR3 size: 14 residues. The germline V gene has CDR1 SGHDT and CDR2 YYEEEE. V was clipped by 3 bases and J by 5 bases, with 14 bases between them. In nucleotides, the CDR3 is TGTGCCAGCAGCTCACGATCTTCTGGGGAGACCCAGTACTTC. As protein: CASSSRSSGETQYF.

V and J are TRBV5-4 and TRBJ2-6; D is undetermined. CDR3 length: 15 residues. V lost 5 bases and J 0 bases, leaving 9 bases between the germline ends. The germline CDR1 and CDR2 sequences are SGHNT and YYREEE (reference sequence). In DNA form, the CDR3 reads TGTGCCAGCAGACGACCCGACTCTGGGGCCAACGTCCTGACTTTC. This encodes CASRRPDSGANVLTF.

The rearrangement uses TRBV28 and TRBJ2-2; no definite D call. Germline lookup yields CDR1 MDHEN and CDR2 SYDVKM. CDR3 length equals 14 residues. Trimming cost V 11 bases and J 0 bases, with 13 bases left between them. CDR3 amino acids: CASQRLANTGELFF. DNA for the CDR3: TGTGCCTCCCAGAGGCTGGCGAACACCGGGGAGCTGTTTTTT.

V is TRBV5-1 and J is TRBJ1-5; D is possibly TRBD1 (5 bases). Trimming cost V 4 bases and J 4 bases, with 12 bases left between them. CDR1 and CDR2 from the germline V gene are SGHRS and YFSETQ. CDR3 size: 14 residues. CDR3 in DNA: TGCGCCAGCAGCCGGGGGGACGGTAATCAGCCCCAGCATTTT. It encodes CASSRGDGNQPQHF.

The V gene is TRBV5-1, the J gene TRBJ2-1; 8 nucleotides agree with TRBD1. The junction had 9 bases not matched to a gene; V was cut back by 6 bases and J by 1 base. The germline gives CDR1 SGHRS, CDR2 YFSETQ. The CDR3 has 16 residues. The CDR3 region is CASTPDRATSYNEQFF. The CDR3 DNA follows: TGCGCCAGCACTCCGGACAGGGCAACTTCCTACAATGAGCAGTTCTTC.

The chain uses TRBV7-2 and TRBJ1-4, with a possible D match to TRBD1 (6 bases). Trimming shortened V by 3 bases and J by 6 bases, and 11 bases separated the two germline ends. Germline values: CDR1 SGHTA, CDR2 FQGNSA. The CDR3 has 14 residues. DNA for the CDR3: TGTGCCAGCAGCTTTGGGGGGGCAGATGAAAAACTGTTTTTT. Translation gives CASSFGGADEKLFF.

The chain carries TRBV5-8 and TRBJ2-7; TRBD1 agrees at 8 bases. The germline V gene has CDR1 SGHTS and CDR2 YDEGEE. V trimming: 4 bases; J trimming: 0 bases; junction bases outside the gene matches: 3. The CDR3 sequence is 14 residues long. The CDR3 nucleotides are TGTGCCAGCAGCGTCACAGGGGGCTCCTACGAGCAGTACTTC. Encoded protein: CASSVTGGSYEQYF.